The rows below give T cell receptor beta chains drawn from one sample of a study of regulatory T cells in long-lasting Graves disease. TCRdb redid the calling of the multiplex PCR reads with MiXCR, one entry per CDR3 protein. In the table there are roughly 410,000 distinct CDR3 sequences, 15% of which are singletons. The same data also went into a second study, on T cells in Graves' hyperthyroidism and ophthalmopathy.

Material: peripheral blood mononuclear cells (PBMCs), obtained at new diagnosis, from a patient treated with antithyroid drugs. These receptors all come from a woman in her 40s with Graves disease. CDR3s include the opening cysteine and the closing phenylalanine or tryptophan. D genes are given only for firm matches. Some rows have no size entry. The others give once, few or many, or a class for an expanded clone.

d_gene	len	v_gene	j_gene	abundance	CDR3nt	CDR3aa
NA	11	TRBV20-1	TRBJ1-2	NA	TGCAGTGCTAGCGTAACTTATGGCTACACCTTC	CSASVTYGYTF
NA	13	TRBV2	TRBJ2-2	many	TGTGCCAGCAAGACCACTAGTTCCGGGGAGCTGTTTTTT	CASKTTSSGELFF
TRBD2	15	TRBV3-1	TRBJ2-7	many	TGTGCCAGCAGCCAAGATAGCGGGGCCCGGAGGGAGCAGTACTTC	CASSQDSGARREQYF
TRBD1	14	TRBV28	TRBJ1-6	few	TGTGCCAGCATTCACGACAGGGGCTATTCACCCCTCCACTTT	CASIHDRGYSPLHF
NA	13	TRBV25-1	TRBJ1-1	few	TGTGCCAGCAGTGAAGGAGCAGGGTTCGGGGCTTTCTTT	CASSEGAGFGAFF
NA	13	TRBV12-5	TRBJ2-5	many	TGTGCTAGTGCCCCCACGCCGGGGGAGACCCAGTACTTC	CASAPTPGETQYF
TRBD1	13	TRBV3-1	TRBJ1-1	NA	TGTGCCAGCAGCACATTACAGGGGGGTGAAGCTTTCTTT	CASSTLQGGEAFF
TRBD1	15	TRBV11-2	TRBJ1-2	NA	TGCGCCAGCAGCCCAGGAGGGGGACAGGACTATGGCTACACCTTC	CASSPGGGQDYGYTF
TRBD2	15	TRBV28	TRBJ2-1	NA	TGTGCCAGCAGTTTTAGTAGCGGGAGGAACAATGAGCAGTTCTTC	CASSFSSGRNNEQFF
TRBD1	13	TRBV20-1	TRBJ2-1	NA	TGCAGTGCAACCGGGACAGGAAACAATGAGCAGTTCTTC	CSATGTGNNEQFF
TRBD1	13	TRBV20-1	TRBJ1-4	NA	TGCAGTGCCTGGGGGACAGGGGATGAAAAACTGTTTTTT	CSAWGTGDEKLFF
NA	14	TRBV11-2	TRBJ1-1	many	TGTGCCAGCAGAGATAGGGTGCCTGACACTGAAGCTTTCTTT	CASRDRVPDTEAFF
NA	15	TRBV6-2/TRBV6-3	TRBJ1-2	NA	TGTGCCAGCAGTGAAGTAGGGGCCCCGAACTATGGCTACACCTTC	CASSEVGAPNYGYTF
TRBD1	15	TRBV11-1	TRBJ1-2	many	TGTGCCAGCAGCACCCCGGACAGGGGCGATTATGGCTACACCTTC	CASSTPDRGDYGYTF
NA	15	TRBV4-1	TRBJ2-4	few	TGCGCCAGCAGCCAAGAGGGTAGCGGAAAAAACATTCAGTACTTC	CASSQEGSGKNIQYF
TRBD2	12	TRBV2	TRBJ2-5	many	TGTGCCAACGGACTAGCGCCAGAGACCCAGTACTTC	CANGLAPETQYF
TRBD1	16	TRBV20-1	TRBJ2-3	NA	TGCAGTGCTAGGGATACCGGGACAGGGGGCACAGATACGCAGTATTTT	CSARDTGTGGTDTQYF
NA	17	TRBV11-1	TRBJ2-1	NA	TGTGCCAGCAGCTTAAACCCAGTGGGGTCAAGCCACAATGAGCAGTTCTTC	CASSLNPVGSSHNEQFF
TRBD2	16	TRBV20-1	TRBJ2-3	NA	TGCAGTGCTAGTCGGTTGGCTAGCGGGTCCACAGATACGCAGTATTTT	CSASRLASGSTDTQYF
NA	17	TRBV7-2	TRBJ2-3	many	TGTGCCAGCAGCCCGACGGGGCTGGCGGGATGGGCCGGTACGCAGTATTTT	CASSPTGLAGWAGTQYF
NA	15	TRBV20-1	TRBJ2-1	many	TGCAGTGCTAGAGATTCGGGAACAACGTGGGGTGAGCAGTTCTTC	CSARDSGTTWGEQFF
NA	15	TRBV27	TRBJ1-4	few	TGTGCCAGCAGTTTACGCGGGAAAATAGGGGAAAAACTGTTTTTT	CASSLRGKIGEKLFF
TRBD2	15	TRBV5-6	TRBJ2-2	few	TGTGCCAGCAGCGGGATGACTAGCCGTACCGGGGAGCTGTTTTTT	CASSGMTSRTGELFF
NA	15	TRBV2	TRBJ2-3	many	TGTGCCAGCAGTGAGCACCGGGACTTCACAGATACGCAGTATTTT	CASSEHRDFTDTQYF
TRBD2	14	TRBV5-1	TRBJ2-1	many	TGCGCCACAGCATCTAGCGGGTCCTACAATGAGCAGTTCTTC	CATASSGSYNEQFF
TRBD1	16	TRBV18	TRBJ2-5	many	TGTGCCAGCTCACCCCGCAGGACAGGGCCCGGGGAGACCCAGTACTTC	CASSPRRTGPGETQYF
NA	15	TRBV5-6	TRBJ2-3	many	TGTGCCAGCAGCCCACTGACGGGGAGCACAGATACGCAGTATTTT	CASSPLTGSTDTQYF
TRBD1	17	TRBV24-1	TRBJ2-2	NA	TGTGCCACCAGTGACCCTAAGACAGGGACGAACACCGGGGAGCTGTTTTTT	CATSDPKTGTNTGELFF
TRBD1	14	TRBV5-6	TRBJ2-4	NA	TGTGCCAGCAGCCGGACAGGGGGCCGGAACATTCAGTACTTC	CASSRTGGRNIQYF
TRBD2	18	TRBV4-1	TRBJ2-3	many	TGCGCCAGCAGCCAAGAGCGCCAGGGACTAGCGGGAGTCTATACGCAGTATTTT	CASSQERQGLAGVYTQYF
NA	15	TRBV6-1	TRBJ2-7	many	TGTGCCAGCAGGCGCCGGGGACTGAGCTCCTACGAGCAGTACTTC	CASRRRGLSSYEQYF
TRBD1	16	TRBV18	TRBJ1-4	NA	TGTGCCAGCTCATCACCGGAGGACAGGGGGAATGAAAAACTGTTTTTT	CASSSPEDRGNEKLFF
TRBD2	16	TRBV7-2	TRBJ2-1	few	TGTGCCAGCAGCTTCCAACTAGCGGGAGTAGGTGGTGAGCAGTTCTTC	CASSFQLAGVGGEQFF
TRBD1	14	TRBV14	TRBJ2-1	many	TGTGCCAGCAGCGCTTACAGGGGCTACAATGAGCAGTTCTTC	CASSAYRGYNEQFF
NA	16	TRBV6-2/TRBV6-3	TRBJ2-7	NA	TGTGCCAGCAGTTACTCGAGCCCCTGGCAGTTCTACGAGCAGTACTTC	CASSYSSPWQFYEQYF
TRBD2	13	TRBV10-3	TRBJ2-5	many	TGTGCCATCAGTGAGACTAGCGCAGAGACCCAGTACTTC	CAISETSAETQYF
NA	12	TRBV2	TRBJ2-4	many	TGTGCCATTCGACTAGTTGGAAACATTCAGTACTTC	CAIRLVGNIQYF
TRBD1	17	TRBV24-1	TRBJ1-2	many	TGTGCCACCAGTGACCCAGAGGGACAGGGGAAGGCAGAGGGCTACACCTTC	CATSDPEGQGKAEGYTF
NA	10	TRBV29-1	TRBJ2-3	many	TGCAGCGTTCTGAAGGTTGAGCAGTATTTT	CSVLKVEQYF
TRBD2	18	TRBV4-2	TRBJ2-3	NA	TGTGCCAGCAGCCAAATAGCGGGAGGGCCTCTCGGCCCAGATACGCAGTATTTT	CASSQIAGGPLGPDTQYF
NA	15	TRBV28	TRBJ2-1	many	TGTGCCAGCAGCCCAGACAGCCCAACCTACAATGAGCAGTTCTTC	CASSPDSPTYNEQFF
NA	13	TRBV2	TRBJ1-1	many	TGTGCCAGCAGTGAATCGGGCAGGGAGGGGGCTTTCTTT	CASSESGREGAFF
TRBD2	14	TRBV3-1	TRBJ2-1	many	TGTGCCAGCAGCACTAGCGGGAGGGCTGGTGAGCAGTTCTTC	CASSTSGRAGEQFF
TRBD2	16	TRBV6-2/TRBV6-3	TRBJ2-3	many	TGTGCCAGCAGGATCAATCTAGCGGAGGAGACAGATACGCAGTATTTT	CASRINLAEETDTQYF